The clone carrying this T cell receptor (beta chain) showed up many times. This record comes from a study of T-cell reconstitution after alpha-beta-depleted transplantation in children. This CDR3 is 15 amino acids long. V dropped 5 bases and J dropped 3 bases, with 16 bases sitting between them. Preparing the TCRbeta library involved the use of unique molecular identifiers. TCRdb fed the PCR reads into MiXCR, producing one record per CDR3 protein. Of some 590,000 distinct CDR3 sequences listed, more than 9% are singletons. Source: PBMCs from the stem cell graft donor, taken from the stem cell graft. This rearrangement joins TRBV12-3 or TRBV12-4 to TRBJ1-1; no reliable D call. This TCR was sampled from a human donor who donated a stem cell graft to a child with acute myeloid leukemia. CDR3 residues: CASSTRTGKDTEAFF. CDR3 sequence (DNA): TGTGCCAGCAGTACGCGGACGGGTAAAGACACTGAAGCTTTCTTT.